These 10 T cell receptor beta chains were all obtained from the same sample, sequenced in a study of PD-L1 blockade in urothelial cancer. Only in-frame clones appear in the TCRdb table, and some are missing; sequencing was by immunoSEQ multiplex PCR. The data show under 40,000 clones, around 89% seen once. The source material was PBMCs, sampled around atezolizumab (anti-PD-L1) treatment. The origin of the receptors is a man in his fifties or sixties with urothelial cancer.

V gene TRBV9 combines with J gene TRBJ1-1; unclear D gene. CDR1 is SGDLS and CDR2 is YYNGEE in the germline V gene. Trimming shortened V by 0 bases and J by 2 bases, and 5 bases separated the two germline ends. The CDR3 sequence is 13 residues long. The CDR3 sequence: CASSVDVNTEAFF. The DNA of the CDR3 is TGTGCCAGCAGCGTAGATGTAAACACTGAAGCTTTCTTT.

This CDR3 reads CASSLASGNSGNTIYF. CDR3 in DNA: TGTGCCAGCAGCTTAGCCTCGGGGAACTCTGGAAACACCATATATTTT. This chain links TRBV7-9 with TRBJ1-3; D unresolved. Trimming removed 0 bases from V and 0 bases from J, with 9 bases in between. This CDR3 region has 16 residues. Germline V gene data show CDR1 as SEHNR and CDR2 as FQNEAQ (reference sequence). Variable domain in full (rest from reference TRBV7-9 and TRBJ1-3): DTGVSQNPRHKITKRGQNVTFRCDPISEHNRLYWYRQTLGQGPEFLTYFQNEAQLEKSRLLSDRFSAERPKGSFSTLEIQRTEQGDSAMYLCASSLASGNSGNTIYFGEGSWLTVV.

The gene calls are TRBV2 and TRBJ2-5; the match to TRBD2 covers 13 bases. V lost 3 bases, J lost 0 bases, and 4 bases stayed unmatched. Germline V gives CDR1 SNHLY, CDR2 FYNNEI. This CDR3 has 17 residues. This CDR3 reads CASSESLAGGYQETQYF. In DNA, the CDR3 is TGTGCCAGCAGTGAGTCACTAGCGGGAGGGTACCAAGAGACCCAGTACTTC.

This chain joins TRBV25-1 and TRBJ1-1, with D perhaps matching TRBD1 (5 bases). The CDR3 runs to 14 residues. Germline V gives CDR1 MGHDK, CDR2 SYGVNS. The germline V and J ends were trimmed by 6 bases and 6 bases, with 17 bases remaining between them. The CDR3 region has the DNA TGTGCCAGCAGGGCACTTGGGGGGGGTGCTGAAGCTTTCTTT. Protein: CASRALGGGAEAFF.

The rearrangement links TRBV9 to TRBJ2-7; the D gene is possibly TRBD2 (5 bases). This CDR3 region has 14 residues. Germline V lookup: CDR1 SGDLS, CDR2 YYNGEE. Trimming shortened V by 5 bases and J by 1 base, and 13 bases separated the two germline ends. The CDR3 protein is CASSNSSWSYEQYF. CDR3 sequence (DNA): TGTGCCAGCAGTAATTCTAGCTGGTCCTACGAGCAGTACTTC. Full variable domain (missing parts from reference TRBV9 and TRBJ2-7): DSGVTQTPKHLITATGQRVTLRCSPRSGDLSVYWYQQSLDQGLQFLIQYYNGEERAKGNILERFSAQQFPDLHSELNLSSLELGDSALYFCASSNSSWSYEQYFGPGTRLTVT.

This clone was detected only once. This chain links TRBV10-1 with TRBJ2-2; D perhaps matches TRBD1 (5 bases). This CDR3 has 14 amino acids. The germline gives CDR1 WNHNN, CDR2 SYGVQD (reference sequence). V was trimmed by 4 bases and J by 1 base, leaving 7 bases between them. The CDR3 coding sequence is TGCGCCAGCAGTGGACAGATGAACACCGGGGAGCTGTTTTTT. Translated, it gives CASSGQMNTGELFF.

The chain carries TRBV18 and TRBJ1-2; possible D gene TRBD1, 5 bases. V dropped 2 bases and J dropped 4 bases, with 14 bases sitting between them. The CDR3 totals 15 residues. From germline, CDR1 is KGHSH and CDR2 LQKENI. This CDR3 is CASSPTGAGIYGYTF. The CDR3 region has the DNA TGTGCCAGCTCACCAACTGGGGCAGGGATCTATGGCTACACCTTC.

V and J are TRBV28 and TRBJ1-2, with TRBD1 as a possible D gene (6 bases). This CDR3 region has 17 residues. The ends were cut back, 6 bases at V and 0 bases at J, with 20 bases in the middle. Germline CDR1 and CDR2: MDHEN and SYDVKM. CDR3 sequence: CASSSTGLGLTNYGYTF. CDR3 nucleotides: TGTGCCAGCAGCTCCACAGGGTTGGGCTTAACTAACTATGGCTACACCTTC.

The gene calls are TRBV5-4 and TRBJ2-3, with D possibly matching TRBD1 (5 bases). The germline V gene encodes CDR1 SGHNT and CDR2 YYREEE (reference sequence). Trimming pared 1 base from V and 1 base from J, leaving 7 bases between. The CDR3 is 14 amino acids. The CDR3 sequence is CASSLTGRTDTQYF. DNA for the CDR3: TGTGCCAGCAGCTTGACAGGCCGCACAGATACGCAGTATTTT.

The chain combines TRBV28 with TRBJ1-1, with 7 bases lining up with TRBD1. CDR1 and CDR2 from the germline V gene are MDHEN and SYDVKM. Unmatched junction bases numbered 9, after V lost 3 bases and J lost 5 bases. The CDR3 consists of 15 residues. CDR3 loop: CASSFHRGGGTEAFF. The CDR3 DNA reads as TGTGCCAGCAGTTTCCACAGGGGCGGAGGGACTGAAGCTTTCTTT.